The 21 T cell receptor beta chains in this list originate from one sample, sequenced in a study of T-cell reconstitution after alpha-beta-depleted transplantation in children. Unique molecular identifiers were built into the TCRbeta library. Via MiXCR, TCRdb re-called the PCR reads, giving one row per CDR3 protein. The repertoire consists of 330,000 or so distinct CDR3 sequences, with 10% to 13% occurring once and the leading ten covering around 2.5%. Material: PBMCs from the stem cell graft donor, obtained from the stem cell graft. Receptor source: a human donor who donated a stem cell graft to a child with acute lymphoblastic leukemia.

In its sample, this clonotype was seen many times. The chain links TRBV27 to TRBJ2-1; 8 bases line up with TRBD1. Unmatched junction bases numbered 3, after V lost 5 bases and J lost 0 bases. CDR1 MNHEY and CDR2 SMNVEV come from the germline V gene (reference sequence). The CDR3 contains 15 residues. The CDR3 reads CASSQGQGSYNEQFF. The CDR3 nucleotides are TGTGCCAGCAGTCAAGGACAGGGCTCCTACAATGAGCAGTTCTTC.

The rearrangement links TRBV3-1 to TRBJ2-2; TRBD1 matches 10 bases. V was clipped by 1 base and J by 4 bases; unmatched bases: 15. CDR3 size: 20 residues. CDR1 LGHDT and CDR2 YNNKEL come from the germline V gene (reference sequence). This CDR3 is CASSQVHPGQGPAGTGELFF. CDR3 sequence (DNA): TGTGCCAGCAGCCAAGTCCACCCGGGACAGGGGCCAGCGGGCACCGGGGAGCTGTTTTTT.

This clonotype was observed a few times. V gene TRBV9 combines with J gene TRBJ2-3; possibly TRBD1 or TRBD2 for D (5 bases each). Deletions cut 0 bases from V and 4 bases from J, with 15 bases between. The length of the CDR3 is 16 residues. The germline V gene encodes CDR1 SGDLS and CDR2 YYNGEE. The CDR3 nucleotides are TGTGCCAGCAGCGTAGGGGACCCGAATAAGGCAGATACGCAGTATTTT. The encoded protein is CASSVGDPNKADTQYF.

This clonotype was seen a handful of times. The CDR3 is CSVVGQGAINAGELFF. DNA of the CDR3: TGCAGCGTTGTGGGACAGGGGGCAATTAACGCCGGGGAGCTGTTTTTT. The chain carries TRBV29-1 and TRBJ2-2, with 12 bases aligning to TRBD1. In germline, CDR1 is SQVTM, CDR2 ANQGSEA. V trimming: 4 bases; J trimming: 6 bases; junction bases outside the gene matches: 9. This CDR3 is 16 amino acids long.

This clonotype was seen only a few times. The rearrangement links TRBV11-2 to TRBJ2-3, with 12 nucleotides matching TRBD2. Germline V lookup: CDR1 SGHAT, CDR2 FQNNGV. The CDR3 runs to 17 residues. V shed 5 bases, J shed 0 bases, and the junction held 6 bases outside the gene matches. In DNA form, the CDR3 reads TGTGCCAGCAGCGGACGGACTAGCGGGGCTAGCACAGATACGCAGTATTTT. Its protein product is CASSGRTSGASTDTQYF.

J is TRBJ1-2 and V is TRBV7-2, with 9 bases that match TRBD1. This CDR3 is built from 14 residues. The V segment lost 4 bases and the J segment 7 bases; nucleotides outside the gene matches: 7. Germline V gene lookup returns CDR1 SGHTA and CDR2 FQGNSA. The chain's CDR3 is CASSSRTGEGGYTF. The DNA of the CDR3 is TGTGCCAGCAGCTCGAGGACAGGGGAGGGTGGCTACACCTTC. The variable domain in full, completed from reference TRBV7-2 and TRBJ1-2, reads GAGVSQSPSNKVTEKGKDVELRCDPISGHTALYWYRQSLGQGLEFLIYFQGNSAPDKSGLPSDRFSAERTGGSVSTLTIQRTQQEDSAVYLCASSSRTGEGGYTFGSGTRLTVV.

The CDR3 DNA follows: TGTGCCAGCTCCGACCCAGTCCCCTACGAGCAGTACTTC. It encodes CASSDPVPYEQYF. The chain links TRBV28 to TRBJ2-7; no definite D call. V lost 8 bases to trimming and J lost 2 bases, with 13 bases between them. The CDR3 sequence is 13 residues long. Germline CDR1 MDHEN, CDR2 SYDVKM.

This clonotype was seen repeatedly, ten times or more. The chain has TRBV10-3 and TRBJ1-2, with D perhaps matching TRBD1 (5 bases). Germline lookup yields CDR1 ENHRY and CDR2 SYGVKD. The CDR3 covers 12 residues. Trimming removed 4 bases from V and 6 bases from J, with 9 bases in between. For the CDR3, the DNA is TGTGCCATCAGTGTTCAGGGACATGGCTACACCTTC. This translates into CAISVQGHGYTF.

V gene TRBV12-3 or TRBV12-4 combines with J gene TRBJ2-3; D remains unclear. This CDR3 has 13 amino acids. V lost 6 bases, J lost 4 bases, and 11 bases lay in between. CDR3 sequence reads: CASSSPGADTQYF. Written as DNA, the CDR3 is TGTGCCAGCAGCTCCCCGGGCGCAGATACGCAGTATTTT.

This clonotype was observed a handful of times. The V call is TRBV5-1, the J call TRBJ1-1; possible D gene TRBD1, 5 bases. CDR1 and CDR2 (germline): SGHRS, YFSETQ. The CDR3 sequence is 13 residues long. V lost 3 bases to trimming and J lost 10 bases, with 16 bases between them. The CDR3 here is CASSSPPGGGAFF. The CDR3 region has the DNA TGCGCCAGCAGCTCCCCCCCGGGGGGGGGAGCTTTCTTT.

V usage is TRBV4-1 and J usage is TRBJ2-2; 7 bases map to TRBD2. Germline V CDR1 and CDR2: MGHRA, YSYEKL. This CDR3 contains 15 residues. V lost 0 bases to trimming and J lost 6 bases; unmatched junction nucleotides: 4. The CDR3 is CASSQDKTSPGELFF. The CDR3 DNA sequence: TGCGCCAGCAGCCAAGATAAGACTAGCCCCGGGGAGCTGTTTTTT.

This clonotype was seen more than once but under ten times. V gene TRBV5-1 combines with J gene TRBJ2-5, with 8 bases that match TRBD1. Germline V gene data show CDR1 as SGHRS and CDR2 as YFSETQ. This CDR3 has 16 amino acids. Germline trimming cut 3 bases from V and 7 bases from J; bases unmatched to any gene: 14. The chain's CDR3 is CASSWQGARSERTQYF. The CDR3 region has the DNA TGCGCCAGCAGCTGGCAGGGGGCGAGATCTGAAAGGACCCAGTACTTC.

The J gene is TRBJ2-1, the V gene TRBV7-9; 8 nucleotides match TRBD2. The junction had 15 bases not matched to a gene; V was cut back by 7 bases and J by 7 bases. This CDR3 spans 16 amino acids. CDR1 and CDR2 from the germline V gene are SEHNR and FQNEAQ (reference sequence). CDR3 protein: CASTAKSGSGVNEQFF. For the CDR3, the DNA is TGTGCCAGCACCGCTAAGAGCGGGAGTGGGGTAAATGAGCAGTTCTTC.

This clonotype appeared a few times. V usage is TRBV4-2 and J usage is TRBJ2-7, with D tentatively TRBD1 (6 bases). Germline V gene sequence: CDR1 LGHNA, CDR2 YNFKEQ. The CDR3 consists of 14 residues. V was pared by 0 bases and J by 3 bases, with 9 bases between. The CDR3 sequence is CASSQDWDNYEQYF. The DNA for the CDR3 is TGTGCCAGCAGCCAAGATTGGGACAACTACGAGCAGTACTTC.

This clonotype was counted many times. The chain couples TRBV7-2 to TRBJ1-4, with D uncertain. The CDR3 length is 14 residues. V was cut by 5 bases and J by 8 bases, with 15 bases left in between. Per the germline V gene, CDR1 is SGHTA and CDR2 is FQGNSA. CDR3 nucleotide sequence: TGTGCCAGCAGCGACGGGCCGTACGGCGAAAAACTGTTTTTT. It codes for CASSDGPYGEKLFF. Full variable domain (missing parts from reference TRBV7-2 and TRBJ1-4): GAGVSQSPSNKVTEKGKDVELRCDPISGHTALYWYRQSLGQGLEFLIYFQGNSAPDKSGLPSDRFSAERTGGSVSTLTIQRTQQEDSAVYLCASSDGPYGEKLFFGSGTQLSVL.

This clonotype was seen more than once but under ten times. The J gene is TRBJ2-5, the V gene TRBV28, with 9 bases identical to TRBD2. The junction had 11 bases not matched to a gene; V was cut back by 3 bases and J by 3 bases. This CDR3 comprises 17 residues. Looked up from germline, CDR1 is MDHEN and CDR2 is SYDVKM. CDR3: CASSFPRGSSGKETQYF. The DNA of the CDR3 is TGTGCCAGCAGTTTCCCCCGGGGATCTAGCGGGAAAGAGACCCAGTACTTC.

V gene TRBV11-2 combines with J gene TRBJ2-5; TRBD2 agrees at 8 bases. The trim removed 4 bases at V and 8 bases at J, leaving 15 bases unmatched. Looked up from germline, CDR1 is SGHAT and CDR2 is FQNNGV. The CDR3 length is 16 residues. DNA of the CDR3: TGTGCCAGCAGCTCCGGGGGGGGGGCGGTATCTAAAACCCAGTACTTC. As protein: CASSSGGGAVSKTQYF.

This clonotype occurred a few times. The chain links TRBV6-5 to TRBJ2-1; a possible D gene is TRBD1 (6 bases). The CDR3 sequence is 12 residues long. Germline V gene lookup returns CDR1 MNHEY and CDR2 SVGAGI. V lost 6 bases and J 6 bases, leaving 9 bases between the germline ends. The CDR3 DNA sequence: TGTGCCAGCAGCCGAGGGGGCAATGAGCAGTTCTTC. As protein: CASSRGGNEQFF.

This clonotype was counted between two and nine times. The CDR3 nucleotides read TGTGCCAGCAGTTCGACTAGCGGGACTCCTTCCTACGAGCAGTACTTC. It specifies CASSSTSGTPSYEQYF. The chain links TRBV11-2 to TRBJ2-7; 11 bases match TRBD2. V lost 6 bases, J lost 1 base, and 8 bases stayed unmatched. This CDR3 is built from 16 residues. Germline CDR1 reads SGHAT; CDR2 reads FQNNGV.

This clonotype was detected a few times. The V gene is TRBV5-1, the J gene TRBJ1-1, with D hard to call. V lost 1 base to trimming and J lost 3 bases, with 7 bases between them. The germline V gene has CDR1 SGHRS and CDR2 YFSETQ. This CDR3 spans 13 amino acids. The CDR3 DNA sequence: TGCGCCAGCAGCTTGATCGTGCACACTGAAGCTTTCTTT. This sequence encodes CASSLIVHTEAFF.

This clonotype was picked up a small number of times. The chain recombines TRBV7-8 with TRBJ2-2, with a possible D match to TRBD2 (5 bases). Per germline, CDR1 SGHVS and CDR2 FQNEAQ. The CDR3 runs 15 residues. The V end was cut by 5 bases, the J end by 1 base, with 11 bases between. For the CDR3, the DNA is TGTGCCAGCAGCCATGCTGGAGGGAACACCGGGGAGCTGTTTTTT. Protein product: CASSHAGGNTGELFF.